Listed below are T cell receptor beta chains from one sample, sequenced in a study of naive and memory T cell subsets. TCRdb called the UMI-ligation and nested PCR reads again in MiXCR, with one record for every CDR3 protein. The repertoire holds about 150,000 distinct CDR3 sequences, with over 20% as singletons. The sample taken for sequencing was naive CD4+ T cells from blood. These receptors were collected from a human donor in good health. CDR3s include the opening cysteine and the closing phenylalanine or tryptophan. Each record gives: J gene, D gene, clone size, V gene, CDR3 DNA, CDR3 protein. The D gene is left open where the match is weak. Size is omitted from some rows. Given values are once, few, many or a class for expanded clones.

j_gene: TRBJ1-1; d_gene: -; abundance: few; v_gene: TRBV6-6; CDR3nt: TGTGCCAGCAGTTACGGCGGGCAGGGGCGCACTGAAGCTTTCTTT; CDR3aa: CASSYGGQGRTEAFF
j_gene: TRBJ2-4; d_gene: -; abundance: -; v_gene: TRBV6-5; CDR3nt: TGTGCCAGCAGCCCCAGACGGGTAGCCAAAAACATTCAGTACTTC; CDR3aa: CASSPRRVAKNIQYF
j_gene: TRBJ2-5; d_gene: -; abundance: few; v_gene: TRBV10-3; CDR3nt: TGTGCCTCCGGGTCGGCGCAGGGGTCGTACCAAGAGACCCAGTACTTC; CDR3aa: CASGSAQGSYQETQYF
j_gene: TRBJ2-1; d_gene: -; abundance: few; v_gene: TRBV4-3; CDR3nt: TGCGCCAGCAGCCGGACTATTCTCTACAATGAGCAGTTCTTC; CDR3aa: CASSRTILYNEQFF
j_gene: TRBJ1-5; d_gene: TRBD1; abundance: many; v_gene: TRBV6-1; CDR3nt: TGTGCCAGCAGTTGGACAGGGGGCATCGATCAGCCCCAGCATTTT; CDR3aa: CASSWTGGIDQPQHF
j_gene: TRBJ2-5; d_gene: -; abundance: -; v_gene: TRBV4-1; CDR3nt: TGCGCCAGCAGCTCACCCACAGGGCAAGAGACCCAGTACTTC; CDR3aa: CASSSPTGQETQYF
j_gene: TRBJ1-4; d_gene: -; abundance: -; v_gene: TRBV5-5; CDR3nt: TGTGCCAGCAGCTTGGATGTGTCCCTAGGAAGGGAAAAACTGTTTTTT; CDR3aa: CASSLDVSLGREKLFF
j_gene: TRBJ1-2; d_gene: TRBD1; abundance: -; v_gene: TRBV29-1; CDR3nt: TGCAGCGTTTCAACGGGGACAGGGGGCACCATTTACTTC; CDR3aa: CSVSTGTGGTIYF
j_gene: TRBJ2-7; d_gene: TRBD1; abundance: -; v_gene: TRBV28; CDR3nt: TGTGCCAGCAGGCCGGACAGGACGTCACGGCAGTACTTC; CDR3aa: CASRPDRTSRQYF
j_gene: TRBJ2-7; d_gene: TRBD1; abundance: many; v_gene: TRBV4-3; CDR3nt: TGCGCCAGCAGCCAAGAATTGGGACAGCGACGACAGCAGTACTTC; CDR3aa: CASSQELGQRRQQYF
j_gene: TRBJ1-2; d_gene: -; abundance: -; v_gene: TRBV6-1; CDR3nt: TGTGCCAGCAGTGTTCCGGGGAGAGCTAACTATGGCTACACCTTC; CDR3aa: CASSVPGRANYGYTF
j_gene: TRBJ2-1; d_gene: TRBD2; abundance: few; v_gene: TRBV20-1; CDR3nt: TGCAGTGCATCTAGCGGAGTGACCTACAATGAGCAGTTCTTC; CDR3aa: CSASSGVTYNEQFF
j_gene: TRBJ2-3; d_gene: -; abundance: many; v_gene: TRBV19; CDR3nt: TGTGCCAGTAGACCCCCGACGGCAGATACGCAGTATTTT; CDR3aa: CASRPPTADTQYF
j_gene: TRBJ2-7; d_gene: TRBD1; abundance: many; v_gene: TRBV12-3/TRBV12-4; CDR3nt: TGTGCCAGCAGTTTAACAGGGGACCCTTCCTACGAGCAGTACTTC; CDR3aa: CASSLTGDPSYEQYF
j_gene: TRBJ2-7; d_gene: -; abundance: once; v_gene: TRBV7-2; CDR3nt: TGTGCCAGCAGCTTCCCGTTTCAGGAGCAGTACTTC; CDR3aa: CASSFPFQEQYF
j_gene: TRBJ2-3; d_gene: -; abundance: few; v_gene: TRBV12-5; CDR3nt: TGTGCTAGTGGCTCGGGACAAGATACGCAGTATTTT; CDR3aa: CASGSGQDTQYF
j_gene: TRBJ2-1; d_gene: -; abundance: few; v_gene: TRBV3-1; CDR3nt: TGTGCCAGCAGCCAAGGTAGTGAGCAGTTCTTC; CDR3aa: CASSQGSEQFF
j_gene: TRBJ1-1; d_gene: -; abundance: few; v_gene: TRBV4-1; CDR3nt: TGCGCCAGCAGCCAAGAGAGGGTTCTCTTGAACACTGAAGCTTTCTTT; CDR3aa: CASSQERVLLNTEAFF
j_gene: TRBJ2-6; d_gene: -; abundance: -; v_gene: TRBV7-3; CDR3nt: TGTGCCAGCAGCTTAAGTCGGTTTCCAGCTGGGGCCAACGTCCTGACTTTC; CDR3aa: CASSLSRFPAGANVLTF
j_gene: TRBJ2-1; d_gene: TRBD1; abundance: many; v_gene: TRBV12-3/TRBV12-4; CDR3nt: TGTGCCAGCAGTCTGACAGGGAAGACCTACAATGAGCAGTTCTTC; CDR3aa: CASSLTGKTYNEQFF
j_gene: TRBJ1-1; d_gene: -; abundance: few; v_gene: TRBV20-1; CDR3nt: TGCAGTGCTAGAGCCGGGACCCGCCGGAACACTGAAGCTTTCTTT; CDR3aa: CSARAGTRRNTEAFF
j_gene: TRBJ2-6; d_gene: -; abundance: few; v_gene: TRBV18; CDR3nt: TGTGCCAGCTCACCACCGGGAATGGGATCTGGGGCCAACGTCCTGACTTTC; CDR3aa: CASSPPGMGSGANVLTF
j_gene: TRBJ2-7; d_gene: TRBD2; abundance: -; v_gene: TRBV19; CDR3nt: TGTGCCAGTAGGCCAGCGGGAGGGCCGGGCGAGCAGTACTTC; CDR3aa: CASRPAGGPGEQYF
j_gene: TRBJ2-3; d_gene: TRBD1; abundance: few; v_gene: TRBV9; CDR3nt: TGTGCCAGCAGCGCTTCCCTCGGGACAGACGGAGATACGCAGTATTTT; CDR3aa: CASSASLGTDGDTQYF
j_gene: TRBJ2-4; d_gene: -; abundance: -; v_gene: TRBV29-1; CDR3nt: TGCAGCGTTGAATTTCCCTCAGGCCTCACCAAAAACATTCAGTACTTC; CDR3aa: CSVEFPSGLTKNIQYF
j_gene: TRBJ1-1; d_gene: -; abundance: -; v_gene: TRBV6-5; CDR3nt: TGTGCCAGCAGTTACTCGACGCCGCGGGCTGAAGCTTTCTTT; CDR3aa: CASSYSTPRAEAFF
j_gene: TRBJ2-5; d_gene: TRBD2; abundance: many; v_gene: TRBV6-2/TRBV6-3; CDR3nt: TGTGCCAGCAGAAAATCAGCGGGGTTCAGAGAGACCCAGTACTTC; CDR3aa: CASRKSAGFRETQYF
j_gene: TRBJ2-6; d_gene: TRBD2; abundance: few; v_gene: TRBV28; CDR3nt: TGTGCCAGCAGTCCCACCGGGGGGTCTGGGGCCAACGTCCTGACTTTC; CDR3aa: CASSPTGGSGANVLTF
j_gene: TRBJ2-7; d_gene: -; abundance: few; v_gene: TRBV7-9; CDR3nt: TGTGCCAGCAGCTTTGAGGGCCCCATGGAGCAGTACTTC; CDR3aa: CASSFEGPMEQYF
j_gene: TRBJ1-1; d_gene: -; abundance: once; v_gene: TRBV12-3/TRBV12-4; CDR3nt: TGTGCCAGCACCCGTGGGGGGAACACTGAAGCTTTCTTT; CDR3aa: CASTRGGNTEAFF
j_gene: TRBJ1-1; d_gene: -; abundance: few; v_gene: TRBV7-2; CDR3nt: TGTGCCAGCAGCTCCCTGAAGAACACTGAAGCTTTCTTT; CDR3aa: CASSSLKNTEAFF
j_gene: TRBJ2-2; d_gene: -; abundance: -; v_gene: TRBV7-2; CDR3nt: TGTGCCAGCAGCTTGAGAGGGCGGGAATCGAACACCGGGGAGCTGTTTTTT; CDR3aa: CASSLRGRESNTGELFF
j_gene: TRBJ2-6; d_gene: -; abundance: few; v_gene: TRBV5-1; CDR3nt: TGCGCCAGCAGCTTGCAATATAGGGAAAAAACTGGGGCCAACGTCCTGACTTTC; CDR3aa: CASSLQYREKTGANVLTF
j_gene: TRBJ2-2; d_gene: TRBD2; abundance: -; v_gene: TRBV24-1; CDR3nt: TGTGCCACCAGTGATGGGGGACTAGCGGGAGGTGAGGGGACCGGGGAGCTGTTTTTT; CDR3aa: CATSDGGLAGGEGTGELFF
j_gene: TRBJ2-5; d_gene: TRBD2; abundance: few; v_gene: TRBV5-1; CDR3nt: TGCGCCAGCAGCTTAAGACTAGCGGGAGTACAAGAGACCCAGTACTTC; CDR3aa: CASSLRLAGVQETQYF
j_gene: TRBJ2-5; d_gene: TRBD1; abundance: few; v_gene: TRBV9; CDR3nt: TGTGCCAGCAGCCTCAGACAGGGCCGAGAGACCCAGTACTTC; CDR3aa: CASSLRQGRETQYF
j_gene: TRBJ1-5; d_gene: -; abundance: -; v_gene: TRBV12-3/TRBV12-4; CDR3nt: TGTGCCAGCAGTTTTAGGCGCCTAGGCCAGCCCCAGCATTTT; CDR3aa: CASSFRRLGQPQHF